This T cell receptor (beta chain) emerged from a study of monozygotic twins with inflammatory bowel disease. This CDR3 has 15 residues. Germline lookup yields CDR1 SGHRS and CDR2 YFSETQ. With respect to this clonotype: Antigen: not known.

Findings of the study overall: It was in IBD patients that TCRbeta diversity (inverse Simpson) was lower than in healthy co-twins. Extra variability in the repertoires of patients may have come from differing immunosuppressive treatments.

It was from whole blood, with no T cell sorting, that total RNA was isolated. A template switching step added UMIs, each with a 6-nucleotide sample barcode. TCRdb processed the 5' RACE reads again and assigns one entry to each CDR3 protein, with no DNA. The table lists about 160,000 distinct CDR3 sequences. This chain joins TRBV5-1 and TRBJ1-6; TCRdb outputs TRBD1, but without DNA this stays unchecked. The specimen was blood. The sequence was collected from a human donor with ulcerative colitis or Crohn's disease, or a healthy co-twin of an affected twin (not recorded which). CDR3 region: CASSSSTGNNSPLHF.